This TCR beta chain is from a study of early T cells in non-severe SARS-CoV-2 infection. Study-wide background: It was bulk RNA from unsorted whole blood that was sequenced, and the chains were unpaired. Regarding the study as a whole: Matches to VDJdb favored anti-spike CD8 responses and missed private and CD4 specificities.

Many counts were recorded for this clonotype. The antigen remains undetermined. Unique molecular identifiers tagged individual cDNA molecules. MiXCR was run by TCRdb on the 5' RACE reads, yielding one entry per CDR3 protein. The top ten hold roughly 15% of the sample, which has roughly 27,000 distinct CDR3 sequences, about 8.6% seen once. The CDR3 has 18 residues. V shed 4 bases and J 7 bases; nucleotides not matched to a gene: 22. Germline CDR1 reads DFQATT; CDR2 reads SNEGSKA (reference sequence). The chain uses TRBV20-1 and TRBJ1-3; 7 nucleotides line up with TRBD1. The sample comprised whole blood. The TCR comes from an adult who was a healthcare worker with PCR-confirmed SARS-CoV-2 infection or an uninfected control (not recorded which). CDR3 sequence (DNA): TGCAGTGCTATAAAAAGTGGACCGACAGACAGGGTGGCGAACACCATATATTTT. Residues: CSAIKSGPTDRVANTIYF.